This TCR beta chain was found in a study of T cell responses to AZD1222 COVID-19 vaccine. Study overall: Doses given second, at about 4 or about 12 weeks, were pooled. Study observations and caveats: Elevations in Spike-specific TCR breadth and depth followed administration of two AZD1222 doses. Close to half of spike-specific TCRs reportedly recognize unmutated variant regions.

This clone appeared a single time. Its antigen is not identified. This table comes from immunoSEQ multiplex PCR, and its TCRdb copy is limited to in-frame clones, with some not included. The repertoire holds about 140,000 clones, with roughly 90% as singletons. Germline V lookup: CDR1 MDHEN, CDR2 SYDVKM. V was pared by 4 bases and J by 14 bases, with 16 bases of the junction left unmatched. The CDR3 contains 14 residues. The origin of this receptor is an adult in good health. V usage is TRBV28 and J usage is TRBJ1-1; 7 positions agree with TRBD1. Sequenced material: peripheral blood, taken on day 0 of AZD1222 vaccination. CDR3 in amino acids: CASSSGTRVGRGFF. The CDR3, as DNA: TGTGCCAGCAGTTCCGGTACCAGGGTCGGCAGGGGGTTCTTT.